This TCR beta chain was sequenced in a study of identical twins. Notes on the study in general: Clonotypes of the beta chain that were abundant in cord blood carried fewer insertions (memory repertoires showed none).

TCRdb called the 5' RACE reads again in MiXCR, with one record for every CDR3 protein. The sample includes hundreds of thousands of distinct CDR3 sequences, 15% to 20% of them seen just once. Concerning this clonotype: Its antigen is undetermined.

This CDR3 is built from 12 residues. Germline V gene data show CDR1 as SQVTM and CDR2 as ANQGSEA. Trimming took 0 bases from V and 6 from J, leaving 7 bases between them. The same specimen was also included in a second study, on T cells expressing NK-cell markers.

The V gene is TRBV29-1, the J gene TRBJ2-3; unclear D gene. The TCR sequence derives from a woman aged 18-29 years in good health. The specimen was PBMCs. The CDR3 nucleotides are TGCAGCGTTGAAGATAATAGGGATACGCAGTATTTT. Protein product: CSVEDNRDTQYF.